This T cell receptor beta chain was obtained from a study of early T cells in non-severe SARS-CoV-2 infection. This clonotype was seen a few times. TCRdb recomputed calls from the 5' RACE reads with MiXCR, one row per CDR3 protein. This repertoire shows about 80,000 distinct CDR3 sequences, about 12% found once; its top ten account for roughly a sixth. The sample was whole blood, taken at baseline. This TCR was sampled from an adult who was a healthcare worker with PCR-confirmed SARS-CoV-2 infection or an uninfected control (not recorded which). The donor label of this sample is uncertain.

This CDR3 is CASSLGTSRDRETQYF. CDR3 nucleotides: TGTGCCAGCAGCTTAGGGACTAGCCGGGATCGCGAGACCCAGTACTTC. The genes are TRBV13 and TRBJ2-5; 7 bases fit TRBD2. Germline CDR1 and CDR2: PRHDT and FYEKMQ (reference sequence). The CDR3 has 16 residues. J gave up 5 bases and V 0 bases, and 9 bases lay outside the gene matches.